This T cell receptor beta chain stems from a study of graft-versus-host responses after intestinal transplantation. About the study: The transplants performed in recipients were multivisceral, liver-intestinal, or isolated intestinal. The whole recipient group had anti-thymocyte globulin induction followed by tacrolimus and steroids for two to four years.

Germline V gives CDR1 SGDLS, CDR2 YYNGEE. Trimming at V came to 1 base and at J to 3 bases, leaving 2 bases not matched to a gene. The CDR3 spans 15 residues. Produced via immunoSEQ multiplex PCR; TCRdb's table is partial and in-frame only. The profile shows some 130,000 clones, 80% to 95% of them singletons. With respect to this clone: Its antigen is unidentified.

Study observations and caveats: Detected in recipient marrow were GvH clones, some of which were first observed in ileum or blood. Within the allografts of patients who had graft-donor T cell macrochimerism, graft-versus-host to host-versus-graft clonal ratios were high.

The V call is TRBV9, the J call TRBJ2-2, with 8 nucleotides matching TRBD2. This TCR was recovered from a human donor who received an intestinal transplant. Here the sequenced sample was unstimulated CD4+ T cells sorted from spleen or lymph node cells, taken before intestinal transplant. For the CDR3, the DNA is TGTGCCAGCAGCGTAACGACTAGCGACACCGGGGAGCTGTTTTTT. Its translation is CASSVTTSDTGELFF.